Below, one TCR beta chain is given with its context. Its cognate antigen is unknown. Other DNA sequences in the same sample also yield this CDR3. CD45RA-negative memory and CD45RA+ naive subsets were split from the CD4+ cells. The sample is drawn from a study of shared clonotypes between healthy human individuals. Study-level points and caveats: Larger estimated richness was generally recorded for naive subsets relative to memory subsets.

Sequencing was performed with immunoSEQ multiplex PCR; in TCRdb, only in-frame clones are kept and a portion is missing. The sample contains approximately 2,000,000 clones, 85% to 95% of which appear only once. The TCR comes from a man younger than 35 in good health. Some clones in this sample may be carry-over from other donors' samples. The specimen sequenced was naive CD4+ T cells from PBMCs. Subset in this sample: CD45RA+ positively selected.

The DNA for the CDR3 is TGTGCCAGCAGCACGGGACAGGGGAACACCGGGGAGCTGTTTTTT. As protein: CASSTGQGNTGELFF. The chain carries TRBV5-4 and TRBJ2-2; 9 nucleotides line up with TRBD1. This CDR3 region has 15 residues. Germline V gene lookup returns CDR1 SGHNT and CDR2 YYREEE (reference sequence). V lost 4 bases and J lost 1; bases outside the gene matches: 2.